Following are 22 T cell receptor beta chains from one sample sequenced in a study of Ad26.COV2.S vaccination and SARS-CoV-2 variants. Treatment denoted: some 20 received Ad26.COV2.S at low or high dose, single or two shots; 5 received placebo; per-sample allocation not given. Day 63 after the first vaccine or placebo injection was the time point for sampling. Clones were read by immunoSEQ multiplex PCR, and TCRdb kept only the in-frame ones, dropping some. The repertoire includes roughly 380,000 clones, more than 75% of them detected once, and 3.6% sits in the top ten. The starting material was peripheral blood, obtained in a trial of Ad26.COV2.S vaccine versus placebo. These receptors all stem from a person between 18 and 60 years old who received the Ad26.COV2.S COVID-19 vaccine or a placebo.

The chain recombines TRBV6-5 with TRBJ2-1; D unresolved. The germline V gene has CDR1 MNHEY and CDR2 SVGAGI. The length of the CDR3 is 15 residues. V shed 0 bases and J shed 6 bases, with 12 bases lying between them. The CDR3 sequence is CASSYSTVLGNEQFF. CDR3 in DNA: TGTGCCAGCAGTTACTCGACCGTTCTAGGCAATGAGCAGTTCTTC.

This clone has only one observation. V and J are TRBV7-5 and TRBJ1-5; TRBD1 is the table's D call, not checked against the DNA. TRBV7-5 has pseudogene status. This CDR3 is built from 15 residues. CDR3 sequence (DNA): TGTGTCAGAAGCCAAGGGGGACAGGGGAGTCAGCCCCAGCATTTT. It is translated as CVRSQGGQGSQPQHF.

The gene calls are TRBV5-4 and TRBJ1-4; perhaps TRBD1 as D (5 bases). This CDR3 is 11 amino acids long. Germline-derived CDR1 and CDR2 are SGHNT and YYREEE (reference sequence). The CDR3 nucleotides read TGTGGCGGGACTGGGGTTGAAAAACTGTTTTTT. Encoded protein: CGGTGVEKLFF.

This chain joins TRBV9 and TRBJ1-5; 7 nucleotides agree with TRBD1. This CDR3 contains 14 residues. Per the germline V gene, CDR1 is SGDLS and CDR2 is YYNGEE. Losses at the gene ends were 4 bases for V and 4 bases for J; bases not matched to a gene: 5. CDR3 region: CASSQAGGNQPQHF. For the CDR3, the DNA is TGTGCCAGCAGCCAAGCAGGGGGAAATCAGCCCCAGCATTTT.

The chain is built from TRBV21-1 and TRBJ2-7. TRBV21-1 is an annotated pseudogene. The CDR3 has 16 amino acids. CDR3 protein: CASSNHKGYSSYEQYF. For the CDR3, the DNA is TGTGCCAGCAGCAATCATAAGGGCTATAGCTCCTACGAGCAGTACTTC.

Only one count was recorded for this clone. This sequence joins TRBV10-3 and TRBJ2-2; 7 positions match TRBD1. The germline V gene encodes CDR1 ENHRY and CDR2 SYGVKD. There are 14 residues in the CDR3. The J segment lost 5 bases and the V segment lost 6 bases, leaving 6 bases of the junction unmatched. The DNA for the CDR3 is TGTGCCATCAGGCAAACAGGGGAAACCGGGGAGCTGTTTTTT. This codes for CAIRQTGETGELFF.

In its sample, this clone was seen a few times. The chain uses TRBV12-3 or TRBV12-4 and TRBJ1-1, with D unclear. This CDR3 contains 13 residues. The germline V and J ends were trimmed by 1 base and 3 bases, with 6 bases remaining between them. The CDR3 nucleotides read TGTGCCAGCAGTTTAGTAGAGTACACTGAAGCTTTCTTT. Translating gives CASSLVEYTEAFF.

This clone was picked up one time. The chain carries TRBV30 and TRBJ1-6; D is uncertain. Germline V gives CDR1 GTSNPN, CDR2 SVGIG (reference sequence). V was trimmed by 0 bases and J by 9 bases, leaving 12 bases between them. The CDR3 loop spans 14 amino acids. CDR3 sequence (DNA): TGTGCCTGGAGTGTAGGCCAATTCGCTTCACCCCTCCACTTT. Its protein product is CAWSVGQFASPLHF.

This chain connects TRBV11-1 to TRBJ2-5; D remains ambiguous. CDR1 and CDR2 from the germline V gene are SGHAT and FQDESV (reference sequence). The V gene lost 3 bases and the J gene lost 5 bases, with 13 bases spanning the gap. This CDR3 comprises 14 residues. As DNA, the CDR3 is TGTGCCAGCAGCTTGGAAGCCGCGGTCGAGACCCAGTACTTC. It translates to CASSLEAAVETQYF.

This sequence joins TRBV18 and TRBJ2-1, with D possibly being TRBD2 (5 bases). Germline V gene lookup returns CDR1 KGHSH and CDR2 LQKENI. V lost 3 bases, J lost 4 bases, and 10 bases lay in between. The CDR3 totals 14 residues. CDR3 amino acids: CASSPPAVYNEQFF. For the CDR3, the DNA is TGTGCCAGCTCACCGCCAGCGGTTTACAATGAGCAGTTCTTC. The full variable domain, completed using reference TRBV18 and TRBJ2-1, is NAGVMQNPRHLVRRRGQEARLRCSPMKGHSHVYWYRQLPEEGLKFMVYLQKENIIDESGMPKERFSAEFPKEGPSILRIQQVVRGDSAAYFCASSPPAVYNEQFFGPGTRLTVL.

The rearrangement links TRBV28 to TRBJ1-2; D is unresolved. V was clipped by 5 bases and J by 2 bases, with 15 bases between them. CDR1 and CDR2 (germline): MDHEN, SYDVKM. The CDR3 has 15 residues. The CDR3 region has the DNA TGTGCCAGCAGTCCACCTGGCCTCTCAAACTATGGCTACACCTTC. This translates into CASSPPGLSNYGYTF.

This CDR3 is CASSQDPGDYEQYF. CDR3 coding DNA: TGCGCCAGCAGCCAAGACCCCGGGGACTACGAGCAGTACTTC. The chain employs TRBV4-3 and TRBJ2-7; D is possibly TRBD2 (5 bases). Germline assignment: CDR1 LGHNA and CDR2 YSLEER. This CDR3 contains 14 residues. V was trimmed by 0 bases and J by 3 bases, leaving 9 bases between them.

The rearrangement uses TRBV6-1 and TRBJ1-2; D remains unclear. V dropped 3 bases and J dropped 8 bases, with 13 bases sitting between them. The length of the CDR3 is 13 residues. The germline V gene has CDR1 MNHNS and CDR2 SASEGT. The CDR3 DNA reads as TGTGCCAGCAGTGAGACACCTAACGAGGGCTACACCTTC. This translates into CASSETPNEGYTF.

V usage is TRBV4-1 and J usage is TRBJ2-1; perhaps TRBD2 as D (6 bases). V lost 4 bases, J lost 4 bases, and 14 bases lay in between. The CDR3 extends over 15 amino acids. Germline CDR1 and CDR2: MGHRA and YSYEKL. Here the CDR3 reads CASSLLALGYNEQFF. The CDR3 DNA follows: TGCGCCAGCAGCCTCCTAGCGTTAGGGTACAATGAGCAGTTCTTC.

The CDR3 bases are TGTGCCACCCTGACGGGGGATGGGCAGTACTTC. Its translation: CATLTGDGQYF. The chain is built from TRBV10-3 and TRBJ2-7; a possible D gene is TRBD2 (6 bases). The CDR3 loop spans 11 amino acids. V lost 10 bases and J 9 bases, leaving 16 bases between the germline ends. The germline V gene has CDR1 ENHRY and CDR2 SYGVKD.

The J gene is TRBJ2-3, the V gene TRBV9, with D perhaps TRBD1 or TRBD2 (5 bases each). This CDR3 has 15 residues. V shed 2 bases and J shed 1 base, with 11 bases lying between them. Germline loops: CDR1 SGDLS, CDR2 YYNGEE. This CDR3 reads CASSVYEGRTDTQYF. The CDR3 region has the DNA TGTGCCAGCAGCGTCTATGAGGGGCGCACAGATACGCAGTATTTT.

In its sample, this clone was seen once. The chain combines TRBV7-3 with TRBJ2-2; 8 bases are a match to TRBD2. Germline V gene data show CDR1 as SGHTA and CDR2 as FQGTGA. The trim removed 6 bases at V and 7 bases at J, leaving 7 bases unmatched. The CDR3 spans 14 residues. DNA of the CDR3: TGTGCCAGCAGTTTCGGGACTAGAGACGGGGAGCTGTTTTTT. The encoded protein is CASSFGTRDGELFF.

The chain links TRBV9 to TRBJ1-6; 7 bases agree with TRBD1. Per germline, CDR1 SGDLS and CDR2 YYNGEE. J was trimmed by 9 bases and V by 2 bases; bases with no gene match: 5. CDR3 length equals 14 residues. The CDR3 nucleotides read TGTGCCAGCAGCGTGGGACAGAAGGCTTCACCCCTCCACTTT. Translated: CASSVGQKASPLHF.

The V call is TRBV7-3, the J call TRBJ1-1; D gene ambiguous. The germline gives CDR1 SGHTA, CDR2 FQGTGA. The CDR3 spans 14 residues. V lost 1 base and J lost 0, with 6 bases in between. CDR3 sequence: CASSLRRMNTEAFF. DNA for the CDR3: TGTGCCAGCAGCTTAAGGCGAATGAACACTGAAGCTTTCTTT.

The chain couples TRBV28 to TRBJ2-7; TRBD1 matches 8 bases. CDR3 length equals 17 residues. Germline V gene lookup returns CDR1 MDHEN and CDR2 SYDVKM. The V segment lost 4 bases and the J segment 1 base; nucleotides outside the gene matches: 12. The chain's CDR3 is CASSSIRGPLKSYEQYF. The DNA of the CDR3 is TGTGCCAGCAGTTCTATCAGGGGGCCCTTAAAGTCCTACGAGCAGTACTTC.

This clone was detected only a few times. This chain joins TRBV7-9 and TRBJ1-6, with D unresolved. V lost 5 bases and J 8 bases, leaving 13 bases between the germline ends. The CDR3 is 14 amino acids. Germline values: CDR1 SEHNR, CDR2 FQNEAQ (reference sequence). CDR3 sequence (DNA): TGTGCCAGCAGCCCAAATGTGGCACATTCACCCCTCCACTTT. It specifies CASSPNVAHSPLHF.

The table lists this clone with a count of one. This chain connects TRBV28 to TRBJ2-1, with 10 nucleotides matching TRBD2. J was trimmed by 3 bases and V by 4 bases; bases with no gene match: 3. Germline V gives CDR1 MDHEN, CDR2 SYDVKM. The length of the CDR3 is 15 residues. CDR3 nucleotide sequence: TGTGCCAGCAGTTCCATAGCGGGGGGCTACAATGAGCAGTTCTTC. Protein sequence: CASSSIAGGYNEQFF. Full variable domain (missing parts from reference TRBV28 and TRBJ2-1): DVKVTQSSRYLVKRTGEKVFLECVQDMDHENMFWYRQDPGLGLRLIYFSYDVKMKEKGDIPEGYSVSREKKERFSLILESASTNQTSMYLCASSSIAGGYNEQFFGPGTRLTVL.